These 21 T cell receptor beta chains originate from one sample sequenced in a study of blood T cell repertoires in COVID-19. Using immunoSEQ multiplex PCR, the repertoire was profiled, and TCRdb retains in-frame clones only, with some absent. This table has roughly 460,000 clones, roughly 90% appearing once. The specimen sequenced was peripheral blood. These receptors came from a man aged 18 to 29 with COVID-19, enrolled during active disease.

Notes on this clone: The same CDR3 can be traced to other DNA sequences in this sample. The chain uses TRBV6-6 and TRBJ2-7; TRBD1 aligns across 8 bases. The V segment lost 0 bases and the J segment 1 base; nucleotides outside the gene matches: 2. The CDR3 totals 15 residues. Germline CDR1 MNHNY, CDR2 SVGAGI (reference sequence). CDR3 coding DNA: TGTGCCAGCAGTTACTCGGGGACAGGATCCTACGAGCAGTACTTC. The encoded protein is CASSYSGTGSYEQYF.

The chain is built from TRBV6-5 and TRBJ1-2, with 9 positions matching TRBD1. Losses at the gene ends were 1 base for V and 8 bases for J; bases not matched to a gene: 5. Germline lookup yields CDR1 MNHEY and CDR2 SVGAGI. The CDR3 contains 14 residues. The CDR3 DNA follows: TGTGCCAGCAGTTACTTCGGGACAGGGAACGGCTACACCTTC. Protein: CASSYFGTGNGYTF.

This chain joins TRBV6-1 and TRBJ2-6; the D gene is possibly TRBD1 (5 bases). This CDR3 has 17 residues. The germline gives CDR1 MNHNS, CDR2 SASEGT. V dropped 3 bases and J dropped 0 bases, with 12 bases sitting between them. CDR3 sequence (DNA): TGTGCCAGCAGTGATGGGGCGGTTAGCTCTGGGGCCAACGTCCTGACTTTC. It is translated as CASSDGAVSSGANVLTF.

The count of this clone is one. V gene TRBV28 combines with J gene TRBJ2-4, with D tentatively TRBD1 (5 bases). V lost 1 base and J lost 0, with 16 bases in between. Germline assignment: CDR1 MDHEN and CDR2 SYDVKM. This CDR3 contains 18 residues. DNA for the CDR3: TGTGCCAGCAGTTTATTGACAGACAGCCAACTAGCCAAAAACATTCAGTACTTC. This codes for CASSLLTDSQLAKNIQYF.

CDR3 loop: CASSYKREETQYF. CDR3 nucleotide sequence: TGTGCCAGCAGTTATAAGAGAGAGGAGACCCAGTACTTC. The chain couples TRBV27 to TRBJ2-5; D not resolved. CDR1 and CDR2 from the germline V gene are MNHEY and SMNVEV (reference sequence). V was pared by 4 bases and J by 5 bases, with 11 bases between. The CDR3 covers 13 residues.

The chain has TRBV5-1 and TRBJ1-1, with TRBD1 identical over 8 bases. CDR3 size: 16 residues. From germline, CDR1 is SGHRS and CDR2 YFSETQ. V was pared by 0 bases and J by 0 bases, with 4 bases of the junction left unmatched. The CDR3, as DNA: TGCGCCAGCAGCTTGGGACAGGGGCAAATGAACACTGAAGCTTTCTTT. Translating it yields CASSLGQGQMNTEAFF.

This clone occurred a few times. J is TRBJ1-1 and V is TRBV10-3; D is possibly TRBD1 (5 bases). CDR1 and CDR2 from the germline V gene are ENHRY and SYGVKD. With 2 bases removed from V and 1 base from J, the gap between germline ends came to 14 bases. The CDR3 spans 16 residues. The CDR3 sequence is CAISEMGRVTNTEAFF. CDR3 in DNA: TGTGCCATCAGTGAGATGGGCAGGGTAACGAACACTGAAGCTTTCTTT.

The chain links TRBV3-1 (or the pseudogene TRBV3-2) to TRBJ1-2; perhaps TRBD1 as D (5 bases). This CDR3 contains 14 residues. The V and J ends lost 0 bases and 4 bases respectively, with 9 bases between them. CDR1 and CDR2 (germline): LGHDT, YNNKEL (reference sequence). The CDR3: CASSQDQGTYGYTF. The CDR3 DNA reads TGTGCCAGCAGCCAAGATCAGGGAACCTATGGCTACACCTTC.

This chain links TRBV7-9 with TRBJ2-7; weak D call: TRBD1 (6 bases). Germline CDR1 reads SEHNR; CDR2 reads FQNEAQ (reference sequence). The CDR3 runs 15 residues. V lost 5 bases, J lost 3 bases, and 17 bases lay in between. The CDR3 DNA is TGTGCCAGCAGCCCCCTGACAGGAAATTACTACGAGCAGTACTTC. As protein: CASSPLTGNYYEQYF. Supplemented by reference TRBV7-9 and TRBJ2-7, the full variable domain reads DTGVSQNPRHKITKRGQNVTFRCDPISEHNRLYWYRQTLGQGPEFLTYFQNEAQLEKSRLLSDRFSAERPKGSFSTLEIQRTEQGDSAMYLCASSPLTGNYYEQYFGPGTRLTVT.

A few counts support this clone. This specimen includes other DNA sequences encoding the same CDR3. This rearrangement joins TRBV3-1 (or the pseudogene TRBV3-2) to TRBJ1-2; D ambiguous. The germline gives CDR1 LGHDT, CDR2 YNNKEL (reference sequence). The CDR3 sequence is 12 residues long. With 0 bases removed from V and 8 bases from J, the gap between germline ends came to 7 bases. CDR3 residues: CASSQDSRGYTF. The CDR3 DNA reads TGTGCCAGCAGCCAAGATAGTAGAGGCTACACCTTC.

The CDR3 coding sequence is TGTGCCAGCAGTTACTGGACAAACACCGGGGAGCTGTTTTTT. It yields the protein CASSYWTNTGELFF. The rearrangement links TRBV6-6 to TRBJ2-2, with D perhaps matching TRBD1 (5 bases). Germline V gene lookup returns CDR1 MNHNY and CDR2 SVGAGI (reference sequence). This CDR3 has 14 residues. V was clipped by 1 base and J by 2 bases, with 5 bases between them.

The gene calls are TRBV9 and TRBJ2-1, with 7 bases matching TRBD2. The CDR3 totals 14 residues. V was clipped by 0 bases and J by 7 bases; unmatched bases: 4. Germline loops: CDR1 SGDLS, CDR2 YYNGEE. The CDR3 nucleotides read TGTGCCAGCAGCGTAGCTTGGACTAGAAATGAGCAGTTCTTC. It codes for CASSVAWTRNEQFF.

In its sample, this clone was seen once. V is TRBV30 and J is TRBJ1-1; the D gene is possibly TRBD1 (6 bases). CDR3 length equals 12 residues. Trimming stripped 8 bases from V and 1 base from J, with 11 bases between. Germline CDR1 and CDR2: GTSNPN and SVGIG (reference sequence). The CDR3 nucleotides are TGTGCCGGCCCCAGGGGGAACACTGAAGCTTTCTTT. This translates into CAGPRGNTEAFF.

The V call is TRBV30, the J call TRBJ2-7, with 8 bases fitting TRBD1. This CDR3 has 12 amino acids. The V segment lost 4 bases and the J segment 2 bases; nucleotides outside the gene matches: 1. The V gene's germline CDR1 is GTSNPN and CDR2 SVGIG (reference sequence). This CDR3 reads CAWTDRAYEQYF. The CDR3, as DNA: TGTGCCTGGACGGACAGGGCCTACGAGCAGTACTTC.

This chain connects TRBV7-9 to TRBJ1-2; 9 bases map to TRBD1. Germline trimming cut 8 bases from V and 4 bases from J; bases unmatched to any gene: 8. Germline-derived CDR1 and CDR2 are SEHNR and FQNEAQ (reference sequence). CDR3 length equals 14 residues. CDR3 in DNA: TGTGCCAGCTCTGCGATGACAGGGGGCTATGGCTACACCTTC. Translation gives CASSAMTGGYGYTF.

The chain recombines TRBV7-8 with TRBJ1-2; the D gene is possibly TRBD1 (5 bases). Per germline, CDR1 SGHVS and CDR2 FQNEAQ. V was clipped by 0 bases and J by 5 bases, with 13 bases between them. The CDR3 runs to 15 residues. CDR3 in amino acids: CASSLAGRVGYGYTF. CDR3 bases: TGTGCCAGCAGCTTAGCGGGCAGGGTAGGATATGGCTACACCTTC. Using reference TRBV7-8 and TRBJ1-2 for the parts outside the CDR3, the full variable domain is GAGVSQSPRYKVAKRGQDVALRCDPISGHVSLFWYQQALGQGPEFLTYFQNEAQLDKSGLPSDRFFAERPEGSVSTLKIQRTQQEDSAVYLCASSLAGRVGYGYTFGSGTRLTVV.

J is TRBJ2-2 and V is TRBV5-8, with TRBD2 matching over 12 bases. This CDR3 spans 18 amino acids. CDR1 is SGHTS, CDR2 YDEGEE, per germline. Germline trimming cut 2 bases from V and 7 bases from J; bases unmatched to any gene: 12. The CDR3 loop reads CASSFSLLAGGSHGELFF. The DNA for the CDR3 is TGTGCCAGCAGCTTCTCTCTGCTAGCGGGAGGGAGCCACGGGGAGCTGTTTTTT. The full variable domain, rest sourced from reference TRBV5-8 and TRBJ2-2, is EAGVTQSPTHLIKTRGQQATLRCSPISGHTSVYWYQQALGLGLQFLLWYDEGEERNRGNFPPRFSGRQFPNYSSELNVNALELEDSALYLCASSFSLLAGGSHGELFFGEGSRLTVL.

This chain connects TRBV7-2 to TRBJ2-7, with TRBD1 matching 11 bases. Trimming at V came to 1 base and at J to 5 bases, leaving 4 bases not matched to a gene. This CDR3 is 15 amino acids long. Germline lookup yields CDR1 SGHTA and CDR2 FQGNSA. CDR3 coding DNA: TGTGCCAGCAGCTTAGTGGACAGGGGGCCCCACGAGCAGTACTTC. Its protein is CASSLVDRGPHEQYF.

This clone was detected once. This chain connects TRBV7-6 to TRBJ2-1; 8 nucleotides line up with TRBD2. V shed 5 bases and J 4 bases; nucleotides not matched to a gene: 10. CDR1 is SGHVS and CDR2 is FNYEAQ in the germline V gene. The CDR3 has 16 residues. CDR3 DNA: TGTGCCAGCAGCCTCCAAGCGGGGGCCCTTTACAATGAGCAGTTCTTC. This translates into CASSLQAGALYNEQFF.

The gene calls are TRBV28 and TRBJ1-1, with 7 bases fitting TRBD1. This CDR3 is 13 amino acids long. V dropped 10 bases and J dropped 1; count of bases not matched to a gene: 6. Germline V gene sequence: CDR1 MDHEN, CDR2 SYDVKM. The CDR3 spells CATQTGTNTEAFF. The CDR3 bases are TGTGCCACGCAGACAGGGACGAACACTGAAGCTTTCTTT.

The CDR3 DNA reads as TGTGCCAGCAGCCGGGACAGGGTATCGGGGGAAAAACTGTTTTTT. Translated: CASSRDRVSGEKLFF. The genes are TRBV7-9 and TRBJ1-4, with 9 bases aligning to TRBD1. CDR3 length: 15 amino acids. V lost 5 bases and J lost 8; bases outside the gene matches: 9. From germline, CDR1 is SEHNR and CDR2 FQNEAQ (reference sequence).